The 5 T cell receptor beta chains reported below all come from one sample, sequenced in a study of T cell responses to AZD1222 COVID-19 vaccine. Here immunoSEQ multiplex PCR was the method, and the copy in TCRdb shows in-frame clones only, minus some. The data hold under 100,000 clones, with 70% to 90% observed a single time. The starting material was peripheral blood, obtained on day 0 of AZD1222 vaccination. These receptors all come from an adult in good health.

The chain uses TRBV5-1 and TRBJ1-1; D is unresolved. Germline V gives CDR1 SGHRS, CDR2 YFSETQ. This CDR3 spans 13 amino acids. The ends were cut back, 4 bases at V and 1 base at J, with 8 bases in the middle. The CDR3 loop reads CASSGDGNTEAFF. In DNA form, the CDR3 reads TGCGCCAGCAGCGGGGATGGGAACACTGAAGCTTTCTTT.

The chain links TRBV7-2 to TRBJ2-3, with D tentatively TRBD1 (5 bases). From germline, CDR1 is SGHTA and CDR2 FQGNSA. The CDR3 runs 12 residues. The V and J ends lost 4 bases and 7 bases respectively, with 9 bases between them. CDR3 in amino acids: CASSSQGYTQYF. DNA of the CDR3: TGTGCCAGCAGCTCCCAGGGTTATACGCAGTATTTT.

The chain carries TRBV4-1 and TRBJ2-2; 9 nucleotides agree with TRBD1. The germline gives CDR1 MGHRA, CDR2 YSYEKL. This CDR3 has 15 residues. J lost 7 bases, V lost 1 base, and 4 bases had no gene match. CDR3 in DNA: TGCGCCAGCAGCCAAGCCGGGACAGGGAGCGGGGAGCTGTTTTTT. As protein: CASSQAGTGSGELFF.

The chain carries TRBV28 and TRBJ1-5; D not resolved. There are 11 residues in the CDR3. CDR1 and CDR2 (germline): MDHEN, SYDVKM. V was trimmed by 8 bases and J by 12 bases, leaving 14 bases between them. For the CDR3, the DNA is TGTGCCAGCGGTTCACGAGCAGGCCAGCATTTT. Amino acid sequence: CASGSRAGQHF.

The CDR3 DNA is TGTGCCAGCAGCTTAACCCATAGAGGGGGCCAGCCCCAGCATTTT. This gives the protein CASSLTHRGGQPQHF. V and J are TRBV7-9 and TRBJ1-5, with 7 bases matching TRBD1. Trimming removed 2 bases from V and 7 bases from J; junction bases left unmatched: 8. Germline values: CDR1 SEHNR, CDR2 FQNEAQ (reference sequence). CDR3 length: 15 residues.